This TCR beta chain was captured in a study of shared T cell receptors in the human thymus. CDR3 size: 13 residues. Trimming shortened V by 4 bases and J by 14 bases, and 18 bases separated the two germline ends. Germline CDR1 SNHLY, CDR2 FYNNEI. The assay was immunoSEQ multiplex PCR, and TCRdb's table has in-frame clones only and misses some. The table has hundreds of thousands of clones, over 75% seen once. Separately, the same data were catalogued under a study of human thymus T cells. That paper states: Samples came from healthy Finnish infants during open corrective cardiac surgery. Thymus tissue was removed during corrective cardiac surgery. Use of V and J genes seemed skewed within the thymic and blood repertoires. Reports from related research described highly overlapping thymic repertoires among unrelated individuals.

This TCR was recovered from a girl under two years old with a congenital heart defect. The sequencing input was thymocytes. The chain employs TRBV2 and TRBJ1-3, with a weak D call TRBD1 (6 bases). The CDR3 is CASSVVEGVALYF. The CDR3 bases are TGTGCCAGCAGTGTAGTTGAGGGGGTAGCGCTATATTTT.